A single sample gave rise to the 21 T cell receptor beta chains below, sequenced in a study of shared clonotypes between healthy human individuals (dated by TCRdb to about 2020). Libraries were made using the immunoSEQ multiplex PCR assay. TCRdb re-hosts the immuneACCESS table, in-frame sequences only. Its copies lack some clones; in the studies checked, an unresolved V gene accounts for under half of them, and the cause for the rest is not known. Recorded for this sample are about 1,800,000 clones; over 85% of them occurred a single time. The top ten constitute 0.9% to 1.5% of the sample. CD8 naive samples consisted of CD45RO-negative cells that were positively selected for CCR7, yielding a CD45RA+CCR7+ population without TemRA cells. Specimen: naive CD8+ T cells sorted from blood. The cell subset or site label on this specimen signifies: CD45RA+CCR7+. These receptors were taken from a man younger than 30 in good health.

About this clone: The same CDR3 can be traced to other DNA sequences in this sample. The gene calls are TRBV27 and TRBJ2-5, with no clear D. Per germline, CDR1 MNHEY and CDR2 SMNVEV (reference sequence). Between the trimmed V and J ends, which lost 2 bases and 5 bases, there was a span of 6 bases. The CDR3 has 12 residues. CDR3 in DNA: TGTGCCAGCAGTTTAGTAGGGGAGACCCAGTACTTC. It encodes CASSLVGETQYF.

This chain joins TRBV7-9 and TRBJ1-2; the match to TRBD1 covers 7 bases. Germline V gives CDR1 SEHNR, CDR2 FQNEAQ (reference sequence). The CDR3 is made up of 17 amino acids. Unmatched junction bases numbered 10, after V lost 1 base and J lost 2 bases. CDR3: CASSLGWDSSFNYGYTF. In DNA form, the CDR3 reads TGTGCCAGCAGCTTAGGATGGGACAGTTCCTTCAACTATGGCTACACCTTC.

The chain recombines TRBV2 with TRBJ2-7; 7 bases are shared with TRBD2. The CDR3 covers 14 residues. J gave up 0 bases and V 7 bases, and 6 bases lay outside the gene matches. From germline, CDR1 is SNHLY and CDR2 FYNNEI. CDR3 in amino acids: CASTSAGVSYEQYF. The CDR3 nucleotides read TGTGCCAGCACTTCCGCGGGGGTCTCCTACGAGCAGTACTTC. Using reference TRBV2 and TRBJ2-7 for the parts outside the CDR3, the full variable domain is EPEVTQTPSHQVTQMGQEVILRCVPISNHLYFYWYRQILGQKVEFLVSFYNNEISEKSEIFDDQFSVERPDGSNFTLKIRSTKLEDSAMYFCASTSAGVSYEQYFGPGTRLTVT.

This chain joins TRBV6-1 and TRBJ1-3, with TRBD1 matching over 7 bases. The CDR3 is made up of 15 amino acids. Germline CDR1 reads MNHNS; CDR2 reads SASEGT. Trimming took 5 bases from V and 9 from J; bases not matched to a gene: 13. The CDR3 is CASSPNLLRGSTIYF. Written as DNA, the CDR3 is TGTGCCAGCAGTCCTAACCTCCTCAGGGGGAGCACCATATATTTT.

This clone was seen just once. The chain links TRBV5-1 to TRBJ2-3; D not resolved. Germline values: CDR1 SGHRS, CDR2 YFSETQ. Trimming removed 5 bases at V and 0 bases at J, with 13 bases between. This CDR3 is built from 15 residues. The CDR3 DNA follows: TGCGCCAGCAGTCCATGGACGGCTAGCACAGATACGCAGTATTTT. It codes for CASSPWTASTDTQYF.

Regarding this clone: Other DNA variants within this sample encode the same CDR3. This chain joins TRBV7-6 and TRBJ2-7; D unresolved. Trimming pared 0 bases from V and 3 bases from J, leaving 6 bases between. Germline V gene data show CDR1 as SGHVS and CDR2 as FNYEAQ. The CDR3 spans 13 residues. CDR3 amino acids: CASSLALDYEQYF. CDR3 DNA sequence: TGTGCCAGCAGCTTAGCCCTAGACTACGAGCAGTACTTC. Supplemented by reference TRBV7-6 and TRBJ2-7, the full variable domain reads GAGVSQSPRYKVTKRGQDVALRCDPISGHVSLYWYRQALGQGPEFLTYFNYEAQQDKSGLPNDRFSAERPEGSISTLTIQRTEQRDSAMYRCASSLALDYEQYFGPGTRLTVT.

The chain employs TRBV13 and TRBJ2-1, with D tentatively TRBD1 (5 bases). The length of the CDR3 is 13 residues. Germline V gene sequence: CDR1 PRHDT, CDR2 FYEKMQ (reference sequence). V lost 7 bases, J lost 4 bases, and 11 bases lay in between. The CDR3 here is CASKQATYNEQFF. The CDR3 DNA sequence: TGTGCCAGCAAACAGGCCACTTACAATGAGCAGTTCTTC.

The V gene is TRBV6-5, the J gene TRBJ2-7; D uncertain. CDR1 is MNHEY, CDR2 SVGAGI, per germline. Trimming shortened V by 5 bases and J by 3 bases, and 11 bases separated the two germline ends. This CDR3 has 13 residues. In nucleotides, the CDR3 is TGTGCCAGCAGTCTGGGCAGTTTCTACGAGCAGTACTTC. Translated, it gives CASSLGSFYEQYF.

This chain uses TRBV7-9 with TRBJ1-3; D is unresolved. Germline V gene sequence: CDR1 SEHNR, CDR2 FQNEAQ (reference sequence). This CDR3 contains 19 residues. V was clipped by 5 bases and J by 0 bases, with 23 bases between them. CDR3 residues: CASSPTLPGGQSSGNTIYF. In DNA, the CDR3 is TGTGCCAGCAGCCCGACACTACCAGGCGGGCAGAGCTCTGGAAACACCATATATTTT. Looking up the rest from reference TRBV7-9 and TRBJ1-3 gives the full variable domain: DTGVSQNPRHKITKRGQNVTFRCDPISEHNRLYWYRQTLGQGPEFLTYFQNEAQLEKSRLLSDRFSAERPKGSFSTLEIQRTEQGDSAMYLCASSPTLPGGQSSGNTIYFGEGSWLTVV.

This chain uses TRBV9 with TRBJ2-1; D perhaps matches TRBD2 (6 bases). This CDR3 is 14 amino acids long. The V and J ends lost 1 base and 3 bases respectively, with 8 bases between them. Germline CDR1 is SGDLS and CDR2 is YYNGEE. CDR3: CASSVRGVYNEQFF. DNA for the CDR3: TGTGCCAGCAGCGTACGCGGGGTCTACAATGAGCAGTTCTTC.

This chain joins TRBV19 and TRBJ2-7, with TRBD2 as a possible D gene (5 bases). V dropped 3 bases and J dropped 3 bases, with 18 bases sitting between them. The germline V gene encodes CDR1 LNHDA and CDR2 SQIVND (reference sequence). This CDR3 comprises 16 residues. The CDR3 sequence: CASSIGYGERDYEQYF. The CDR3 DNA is TGTGCCAGTAGTATTGGGTACGGGGAAAGGGACTACGAGCAGTACTTC. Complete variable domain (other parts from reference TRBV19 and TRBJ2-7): DGGITQSPKYLFRKEGQNVTLSCEQNLNHDAMYWYRQDPGQGLRLIYYSQIVNDFQKGDIAEGYSVSREKKESFPLTVTSAQKNPTAFYLCASSIGYGERDYEQYFGPGTRLTVT.

The CDR3 reads CASSLGDGNWLQYF. The CDR3, as DNA: TGTGCCAGCAGCTTAGGGGATGGGAATTGGCTTCAGTACTTC. The chain links TRBV7-8 to TRBJ2-4; D gene uncertain. CDR1 SGHVS and CDR2 FQNEAQ come from the germline V gene. V was pared by 1 base and J by 11 bases, with 15 bases between. The CDR3 runs 14 residues.

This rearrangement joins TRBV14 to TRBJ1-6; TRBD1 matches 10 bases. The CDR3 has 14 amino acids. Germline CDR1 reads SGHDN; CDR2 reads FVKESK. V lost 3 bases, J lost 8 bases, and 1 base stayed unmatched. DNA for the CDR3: TGTGCCAGCAGCCAGGGACAGGGGTATTCACCCCTCCACTTT. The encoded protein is CASSQGQGYSPLHF.

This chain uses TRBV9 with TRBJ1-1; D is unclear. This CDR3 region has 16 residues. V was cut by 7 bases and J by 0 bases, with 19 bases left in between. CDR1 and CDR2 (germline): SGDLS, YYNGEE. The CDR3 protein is CASAPSGGPLNTEAFF. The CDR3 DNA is TGTGCCAGCGCTCCCAGTGGAGGGCCACTGAACACTGAAGCTTTCTTT.

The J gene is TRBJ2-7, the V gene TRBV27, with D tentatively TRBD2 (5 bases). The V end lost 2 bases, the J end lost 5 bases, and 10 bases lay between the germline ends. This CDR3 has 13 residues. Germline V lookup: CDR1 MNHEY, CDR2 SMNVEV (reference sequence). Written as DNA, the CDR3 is TGTGCCAGCAGTTTAGGGAGTGGTCACGAGCAGTACTTC. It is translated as CASSLGSGHEQYF.

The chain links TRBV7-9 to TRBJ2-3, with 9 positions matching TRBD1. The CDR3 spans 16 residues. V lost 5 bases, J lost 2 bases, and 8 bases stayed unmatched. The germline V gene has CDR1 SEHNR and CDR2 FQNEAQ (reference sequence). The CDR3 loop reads CASSQYRGHDTDTQYF. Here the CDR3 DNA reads TGTGCCAGCAGCCAGTACAGGGGGCACGACACAGATACGCAGTATTTT.

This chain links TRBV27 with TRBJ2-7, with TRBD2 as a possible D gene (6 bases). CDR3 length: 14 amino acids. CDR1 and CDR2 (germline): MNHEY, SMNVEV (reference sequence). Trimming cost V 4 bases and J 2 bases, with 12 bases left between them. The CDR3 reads CASSSSSGAYEQYF. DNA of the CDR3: TGTGCCAGCAGTTCATCCTCGGGGGCCTACGAGCAGTACTTC.

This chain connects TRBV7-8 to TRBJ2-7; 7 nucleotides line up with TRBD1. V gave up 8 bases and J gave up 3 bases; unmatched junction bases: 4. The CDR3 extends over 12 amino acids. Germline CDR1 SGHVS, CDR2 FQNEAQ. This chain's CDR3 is CASLGTDYEQYF. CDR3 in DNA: TGTGCCAGCCTCGGGACAGACTACGAGCAGTACTTC.

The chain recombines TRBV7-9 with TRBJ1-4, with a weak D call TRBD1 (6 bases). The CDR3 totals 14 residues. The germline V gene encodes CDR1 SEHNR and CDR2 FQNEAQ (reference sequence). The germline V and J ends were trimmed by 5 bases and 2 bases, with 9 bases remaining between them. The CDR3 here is CASSQTGTNEKLFF. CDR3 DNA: TGTGCCAGCAGCCAAACAGGGACTAATGAAAAACTGTTTTTT.

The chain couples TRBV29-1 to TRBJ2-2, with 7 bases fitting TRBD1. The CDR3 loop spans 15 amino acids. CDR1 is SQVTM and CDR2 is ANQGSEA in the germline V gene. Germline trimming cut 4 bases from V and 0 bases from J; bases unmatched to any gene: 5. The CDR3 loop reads CSVVPQGANTGELFF. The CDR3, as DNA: TGCAGCGTTGTCCCCCAGGGGGCGAACACCGGGGAGCTGTTTTTT.

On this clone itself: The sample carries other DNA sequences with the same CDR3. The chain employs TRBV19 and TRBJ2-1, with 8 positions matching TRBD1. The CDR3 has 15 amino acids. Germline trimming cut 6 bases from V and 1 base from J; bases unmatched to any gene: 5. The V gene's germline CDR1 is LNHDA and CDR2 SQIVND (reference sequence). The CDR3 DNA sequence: TGTGCCAGTAGCCTTGGACAGGGTTCCTACAATGAGCAGTTCTTC. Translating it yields CASSLGQGSYNEQFF.